This entry lists 11 T cell receptor beta chains sequenced from one sample in a study of monozygotic twins with inflammatory bowel disease. TCRdb re-called the 5' RACE reads and gives one entry per CDR3 protein, without DNA. This table lists approximately 400,000 distinct CDR3 sequences. Sequencing was carried out using blood. These receptors came from a human donor with ulcerative colitis or Crohn's disease, or a healthy co-twin of an affected twin (not recorded which).

V gene TRBV5-1 combines with J gene TRBJ2-1; TCRdb's assignment of TRBD2 cannot be checked, as there is no DNA. This CDR3 is built from 13 residues. CDR1 SGHRS and CDR2 YFSETQ come from the germline V gene. The chain's CDR3 is CASGTSGGAPRFF.

The chain joins TRBV5-5 to TRBJ2-1; the D call from TCRdb, TRBD2, cannot be confirmed without DNA. Germline V gene lookup returns CDR1 SGHKS and CDR2 YYEKEE (reference sequence). This CDR3 spans 15 amino acids. CDR3 amino acids: CASSLEWEVGGEQFF.

The J gene is TRBJ1-6, the V gene TRBV20-1. CDR1 DFQATT and CDR2 SNEGSKA come from the germline V gene (reference sequence). This CDR3 has 15 residues. CDR3: CSASSGNDYNSPLHF.

The genes are TRBV5-6 and TRBJ2-1; the TRBD2 assignment by TCRdb is unverifiable without DNA. This CDR3 region has 15 residues. Germline V gene data show CDR1 as SGHDT and CDR2 as YYEEEE. The CDR3 sequence is CASSLWAGGYNEQFF.

V gene TRBV20-1 combines with J gene TRBJ2-7. The CDR3 contains 14 residues. Germline lookup yields CDR1 DFQATT and CDR2 SNEGSKA (reference sequence). CDR3 amino acids: CSAQPNRFVYEQYF.

This chain uses TRBV12-3 or TRBV12-4 with TRBJ2-5. CDR3 length equals 15 residues. The chain's CDR3 is CASSSDRTSQETQYF.

The chain is built from TRBV7-8 and TRBJ1-5; the TRBD1 assignment by TCRdb is unverifiable without DNA. The CDR3 consists of 14 residues. CDR1 SGHVS and CDR2 FQNEAQ come from the germline V gene. The CDR3 is CASRGQGSNQPQHF.

This sequence joins TRBV2 and TRBJ1-2; the TCRdb D gene call, TRBD1, has no DNA to confirm it. The CDR3 consists of 15 residues. From germline, CDR1 is SNHLY and CDR2 FYNNEI. CDR3 in amino acids: CASSEGQGLYYGYTF.

J is TRBJ2-6 and V is TRBV5-1. This CDR3 has 12 amino acids. CDR1 and CDR2 from the germline V gene are SGHRS and YFSETQ. This CDR3 is CASSSGANVLTF. Looking up the rest from reference TRBV5-1 and TRBJ2-6 gives the full variable domain: KAGVTQTPRYLIKTRGQQVTLSCSPISGHRSVSWYQQTPGQGLQFLFEYFSETQRNKGNFPGRFSGRQFSNSRSEMNVSTLELGDSALYLCASSSGANVLTFGAGSRLTVL.

The chain uses TRBV4-1 and TRBJ2-2; absent DNA, TCRdb's TRBD1 call cannot be checked. The CDR3 length is 20 residues. Germline-derived CDR1 and CDR2 are MGHRA and YSYEKL. The CDR3 sequence is CASSQGVGFWGKLNTGELFF.

The rearrangement joins TRBV27 to TRBJ2-1. Germline V gene lookup returns CDR1 MNHEY and CDR2 SMNVEV (reference sequence). This CDR3 spans 14 amino acids. CDR3 sequence reads: CASSGLSSYNEQFF.